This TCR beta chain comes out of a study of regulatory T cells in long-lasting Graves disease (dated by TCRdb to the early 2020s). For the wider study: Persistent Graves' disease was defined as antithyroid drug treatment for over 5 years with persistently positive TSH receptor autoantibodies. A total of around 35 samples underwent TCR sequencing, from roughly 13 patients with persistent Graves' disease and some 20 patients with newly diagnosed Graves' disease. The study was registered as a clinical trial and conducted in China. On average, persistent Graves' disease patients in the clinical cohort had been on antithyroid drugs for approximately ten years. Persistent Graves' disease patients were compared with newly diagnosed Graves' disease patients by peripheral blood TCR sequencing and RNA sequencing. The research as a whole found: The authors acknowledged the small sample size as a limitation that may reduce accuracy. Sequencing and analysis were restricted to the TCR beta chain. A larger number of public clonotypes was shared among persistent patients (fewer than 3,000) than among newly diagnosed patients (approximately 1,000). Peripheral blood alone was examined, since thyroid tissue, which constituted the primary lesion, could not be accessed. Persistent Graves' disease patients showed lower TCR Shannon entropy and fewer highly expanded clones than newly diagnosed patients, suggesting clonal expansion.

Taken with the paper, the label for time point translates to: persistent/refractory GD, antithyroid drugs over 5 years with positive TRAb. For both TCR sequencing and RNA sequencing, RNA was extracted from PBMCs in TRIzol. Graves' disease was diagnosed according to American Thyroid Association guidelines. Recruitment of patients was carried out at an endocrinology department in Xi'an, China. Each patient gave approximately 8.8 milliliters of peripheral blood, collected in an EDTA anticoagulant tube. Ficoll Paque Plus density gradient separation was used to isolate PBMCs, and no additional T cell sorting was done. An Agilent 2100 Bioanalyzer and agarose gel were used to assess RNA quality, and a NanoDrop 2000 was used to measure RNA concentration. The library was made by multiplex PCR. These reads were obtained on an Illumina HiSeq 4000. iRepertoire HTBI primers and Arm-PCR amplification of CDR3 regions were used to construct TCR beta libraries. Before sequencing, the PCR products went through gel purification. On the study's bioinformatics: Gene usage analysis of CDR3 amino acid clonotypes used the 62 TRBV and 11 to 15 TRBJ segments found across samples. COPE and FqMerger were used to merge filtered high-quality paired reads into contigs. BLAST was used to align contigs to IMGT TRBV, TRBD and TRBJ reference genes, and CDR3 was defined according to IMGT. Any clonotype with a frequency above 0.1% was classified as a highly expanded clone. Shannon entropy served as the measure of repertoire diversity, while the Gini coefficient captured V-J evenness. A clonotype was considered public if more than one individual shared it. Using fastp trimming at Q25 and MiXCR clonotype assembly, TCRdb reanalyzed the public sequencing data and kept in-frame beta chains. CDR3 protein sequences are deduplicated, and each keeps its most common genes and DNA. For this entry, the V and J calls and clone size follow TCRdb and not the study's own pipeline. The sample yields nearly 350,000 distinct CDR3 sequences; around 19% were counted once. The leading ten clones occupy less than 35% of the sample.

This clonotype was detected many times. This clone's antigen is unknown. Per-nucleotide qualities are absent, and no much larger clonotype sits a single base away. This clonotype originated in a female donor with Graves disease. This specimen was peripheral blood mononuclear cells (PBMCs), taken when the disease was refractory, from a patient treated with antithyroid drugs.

The nucleotide sequence reads as follows: TGCAGTGCTAGCCCCCGCCAGGGCGCGGGTAGCTATGGCTACACCTTC. The translation is CSASPRQGAGSYGYTF. The rearranged chain carries TRBV20-1 and TRBJ1-2; tentative D gene TRBD1, with 5 bases matching. Via the germline V gene (reference sequence), CDR1 is DFQATT and CDR2 SNEGSKA. The CDR3 spans 16 residues, from the cysteine through the phenylalanine. The only DNA kept is the CDR3, 48 bases in frame from the first base. V is clipped by 3 bases and J by 4 bases, and the sequence between their germline boundaries is 21 bases long.